A selection of T cell receptor beta chains follows, all from one sample in a study of metastatic and nonmetastatic thyroid tumors. TCRdb reassembled clones from the PCR reads with MiXCR. The data show some 7,400 clones, roughly 28% seen once. Sequenced material: adjacent normal tissue. All receptors come from a male donor with papillary thyroid cancer or a benign thyroid nodule (not recorded which). Some clones in this sample may be carry-over from other donors' samples. The CDR3 runs from the conserved cysteine through the conserved F or W. D genes are given only for firm matches. Where a row states a size, it is once, few, many or the class of an expanded clone; other rows omit it.

j_call v_call d_call clone_size cdr3_nt cdr3_aa
TRBJ1-1 TRBV11-3 - - TGTGCCAGCAGCTTCACAGCTTATGAAGCTTTCTTT CASSFTAYEAFF
TRBJ1-4 TRBV6-1 TRBD1 medium-sized TGTGCCAGCAGTTATAAGCAGGGGGCTGACGAAAAACTGTTTTTT CASSYKQGADEKLFF
TRBJ2-1 TRBV12-3/TRBV12-4 TRBD2 medium-sized TGTGCCAGCAGTTTCTCGGCGGGGGAGTCCTACAATGAGCAGTTCTTC CASSFSAGESYNEQFF
TRBJ2-5 TRBV20-1 - - TGCAGTGCTAGACGGGGACCCCCCCGGACCCAGTACTTC CSARRGPPRTQYF
TRBJ2-3 TRBV6-6 - medium-sized TGTGCCAGCAGTTACTTTCGGGGCATCGGCACAGATACGCAGTATTTT CASSYFRGIGTDTQYF
TRBJ2-3 TRBV20-1 TRBD2 many TGCAGTGCTCCACCCGGGACTAGCGTCTCAGATACGCAGTATTTT CSAPPGTSVSDTQYF
TRBJ1-1 TRBV5-5 - few TGTGCCAGCAGCTTGGGGGTGGGCCCTGAAGCTTTCTTT CASSLGVGPEAFF
TRBJ1-5 TRBV4-2 - many TGTGCCAGCAGCCAAGATAGATCGGGCAATCAGCCCCAGCATTTT CASSQDRSGNQPQHF
TRBJ2-2 TRBV24-1 - many TGTGCCACCAGTGACACCGGGACGACGACCGGGGAGCTGTTTTTT CATSDTGTTTGELFF
TRBJ2-2 TRBV20-1 - medium-sized TGCAGTGCTAGAGCCGGGGGCAGGGACACCGGGGAGCTGTTTTTT CSARAGGRDTGELFF
TRBJ2-3 TRBV9 TRBD2 - TGTGCCAGCAGCGTAGATCCGGAAAGGAGCGGGGCGCAGTATTTT CASSVDPERSGAQYF
TRBJ2-7 TRBV6-1 - few TGTGCCAGCAGTGGCTCCCATTCCCGCTACGAGCAGTACTTC CASSGSHSRYEQYF
TRBJ2-3 TRBV7-2 - few TGTGCCAGCAGCTTATTTGGAGATACGCAGTATTTT CASSLFGDTQYF
TRBJ2-4 TRBV19 TRBD1 medium-sized TGTGCCAGTACCCAAAGGGGGCTCTCGTTAGACTTC CASTQRGLSLDF
TRBJ1-2 TRBV19 - few TGTGCCAGTAGAAATGGTAGCTATGGCTACACCTTC CASRNGSYGYTF
TRBJ1-1 TRBV6-2/TRBV6-3 TRBD1 - TGTGCCAGCAGTCGGGACAGCTACATTAACACTGAAGCTTTCTTT CASSRDSYINTEAFF
TRBJ2-7 TRBV13 - medium-sized TGTGCCAGCAGCTTAAGCGGGTCCTCCTACGAGCAGTACTTC CASSLSGSSYEQYF
TRBJ1-4 TRBV2 TRBD1 few TGTGCCAGCACAAAAGGGGGCACTAATGAAAAACTGTTTTTT CASTKGGTNEKLFF
TRBJ1-5 TRBV6-1 - - TGTGCCAGCAGCGACAGCCTGAATCAGCCCCAGCATTTT CASSDSLNQPQHF
TRBJ2-1 TRBV28 TRBD2 few TGTGCCAGCATTCAAGCTAGCGGGAGAAATGAGCAGTTCTTC CASIQASGRNEQFF
TRBJ1-2 TRBV19 - - TGTGGGTGTAGTGCACGACGACAGTCTAACTATGGCTACACCTTC CGCSARRQSNYGYTF
TRBJ1-2 TRBV5-7 - - TGTGCCAGCAGCTTGGAAGGCTACACCTTC CASSLEGYTF
TRBJ2-2 TRBV13 - once TGTGCCAGCAGCTTAGTATCACACGCCACCGGGGAGCTGTTTTTT CASSLVSHATGELFF
TRBJ2-7 TRBV6-2/TRBV6-3 - medium-sized TGTGCCAGCACCCCGACTAATACCTACGAGCAGTACTTC CASTPTNTYEQYF
TRBJ2-1 TRBV7-2 - medium-sized TGTGCCAGCAGCCTCCCCGGCCGGGGGGCCCCGTTCTTC CASSLPGRGAPFF
TRBJ1-6 TRBV12-3/TRBV12-4 - few TGTGCCAGCATTTATAGACAGGTGGTAAACTCCTATAATTCACCCCTCCACTTT CASIYRQVVNSYNSPLHF
TRBJ2-1 TRBV9 TRBD2 few TGTGCCAGCAGCGTATCAGGGACTAGCGCAAATGAGCAGTTCTTC CASSVSGTSANEQFF
TRBJ1-1 TRBV6-2/TRBV6-3 TRBD1 once TGTGCCAGCAGTTACTCGCGGTCTACGCCTGGGACAGCCAACACTGAAGCTTTCTTT CASSYSRSTPGTANTEAFF
TRBJ2-5 TRBV20-1 TRBD1 many TGCAGTGTACGGACAGGCCCCCAAGAGACCCAGTACTTC CSVRTGPQETQYF
TRBJ2-5 TRBV2 - many TGTGCCAGCAGTGAAGCGGGGGACGGACTCGAGACCCAGTACTTC CASSEAGDGLETQYF
TRBJ2-5 TRBV20-1 - many TGCAGTGCCCAGATCGAAGAGACCCAGTACTTC CSAQIEETQYF
TRBJ2-5 TRBV6-1 - - TGTGCCAGCAGTCGGCTGGGGGTTGATTTACAAGAGACCCAGTACTTC CASSRLGVDLQETQYF
TRBJ2-3 TRBV7-2 - many TGTGCCAGCAGCTTAGCCGCCGCGGTGGGAGATACGCAGTATTTT CASSLAAAVGDTQYF
TRBJ2-3 TRBV4-1 TRBD2 many TGCGCCAGCAGCCACCGAATAGAGACTAGCGGGGTGTTCACAGATACGCAGTATTTT CASSHRIETSGVFTDTQYF
TRBJ1-1 TRBV20-1 - - TGCAGTGCTAGACCGGGGCAAAGAGCTTTCTTT CSARPGQRAFF
TRBJ2-3 TRBV10-3 - - TGTGCCATCAGTAGCACAGATACGCAGTATTTT CAISSTDTQYF